Below are 32 T cell receptor beta chains sequenced from a single sample in a study of cytomegalovirus exposure and HLA in healthy donors. PCR involved 60 Vbeta and 13 Jbeta primers. The protocol was immunoSEQ multiplex PCR, while the TCRdb copy is restricted to in-frame clones and leaves out a portion. The table lists 95,000 to 150,000 clones, around three quarters of them singletons. Material: PBMCs. All receptors derive from a woman in her twenties or thirties in good health and CMV-seropositive.

The chain combines TRBV9 with TRBJ1-2, with a tentative D call TRBD1 (5 bases). V was trimmed by 2 bases and J by 9 bases, leaving 11 bases between them. The CDR3 covers 12 residues. Per the germline V gene, CDR1 is SGDLS and CDR2 is YYNGEE. CDR3 residues: CASSVPRVRYTF. In DNA, the CDR3 is TGTGCCAGCAGCGTCCCCAGGGTTCGCTACACCTTC.

CDR3 DNA sequence: TGTGCCAGCACTGTGGACAGGCTACTCTATGGCTACACCTTC. Protein: CASTVDRLLYGYTF. The chain links TRBV28 to TRBJ1-2; 7 bases match TRBD1. With V trimmed by 7 bases and J by 4 bases, 9 bases remained unmatched. Germline lookup yields CDR1 MDHEN and CDR2 SYDVKM. This CDR3 has 14 residues.

The genes are TRBV28 and TRBJ1-5; possibly TRBD1 for D (5 bases). CDR3 size: 12 residues. Germline loops: CDR1 MDHEN, CDR2 SYDVKM. V was shortened by 9 bases and J by 9 bases, with 15 bases between the two germline ends. This chain's CDR3 is CASKGLPSPQHF. The CDR3 nucleotides are TGTGCCAGTAAGGGACTTCCATCGCCCCAGCATTTT.

This chain joins TRBV9 and TRBJ1-5; unclear D gene. V gave up 4 bases and J gave up 5 bases, with 10 bases separating them. Germline V gene sequence: CDR1 SGDLS, CDR2 YYNGEE. CDR3 length equals 13 residues. The CDR3 protein is CASSWGADQPQHF. CDR3 nucleotide sequence: TGTGCCAGCAGCTGGGGAGCGGATCAGCCCCAGCATTTT.

The genes are TRBV4-1 and TRBJ2-1, with D possibly matching TRBD1 (5 bases). Germline CDR1 reads MGHRA; CDR2 reads YSYEKL. The V gene lost 3 bases and the J gene lost 9 bases, with 9 bases spanning the gap. This CDR3 region has 12 residues. CDR3 DNA: TGCGCCAGCAGCCAGGCCAGGGCTGAGCAGTTCTTC. Its translation: CASSQARAEQFF.

J is TRBJ2-5 and V is TRBV9; D possibly corresponds to TRBD1 (6 bases). This CDR3 has 15 residues. CDR1 and CDR2 (germline): SGDLS, YYNGEE. V lost 4 bases, J lost 1 base, and 14 bases lay in between. Written as DNA, the CDR3 is TGTGCCAGCAGCCCAAGGACAGCAAGCCAAGAGACCCAGTACTTC. It specifies CASSPRTASQETQYF.

The V and J genes are TRBV6-1 and TRBJ1-1; unclear D gene. V was clipped by 3 bases and J by 1 base, with 12 bases between them. Germline CDR1 and CDR2: MNHNS and SASEGT. This CDR3 spans 15 amino acids. CDR3 protein: CASSERLGPNTEAFF. The CDR3 region has the DNA TGTGCCAGCAGTGAGCGGTTGGGTCCGAACACTGAAGCTTTCTTT.

Notes on this clone: At the DNA level, this CDR3 is encoded by other sequences in the same sample as well. The chain couples TRBV7-9 to TRBJ2-7; D is perhaps TRBD1 (6 bases). This CDR3 is 14 amino acids long. Germline-derived CDR1 and CDR2 are SEHNR and FQNEAQ (reference sequence). The V end was cut by 5 bases, the J end by 3 bases, with 14 bases between. In DNA, the CDR3 is TGTGCCAGCAGCGCGCCAGGGGCGGTCTACGAGCAGTACTTC. It yields the protein CASSAPGAVYEQYF.

This rearrangement joins TRBV7-6 to TRBJ2-7; TRBD1 matches 7 bases. The CDR3 is made up of 16 amino acids. V was pared by 2 bases and J by 3 bases, with 10 bases of the junction left unmatched. Germline V gives CDR1 SGHVS, CDR2 FNYEAQ. In DNA form, the CDR3 reads TGTGCCAGCAGCTTAATCAAGGGCAGGGGGTACTACGAGCAGTACTTC. This sequence encodes CASSLIKGRGYYEQYF. Using reference TRBV7-6 and TRBJ2-7 for the parts outside the CDR3, the full variable domain is GAGVSQSPRYKVTKRGQDVALRCDPISGHVSLYWYRQALGQGPEFLTYFNYEAQQDKSGLPNDRFSAERPEGSISTLTIQRTEQRDSAMYRCASSLIKGRGYYEQYFGPGTRLTVT.

This clone was recorded a few times. This sequence joins TRBV19 and TRBJ2-5; D unresolved. Trimming took off 3 bases at V and 2 bases at J, with 13 bases between the two ends. The CDR3 loop spans 15 amino acids. The germline V gene has CDR1 LNHDA and CDR2 SQIVND (reference sequence). The CDR3 sequence is CASSIYFHLQETQYF. CDR3 DNA sequence: TGTGCCAGTAGTATTTACTTCCACCTACAAGAGACCCAGTACTTC.

The chain is built from TRBV29-1 and TRBJ2-7; a weak D match, TRBD1 (5 bases). The germline V and J ends were trimmed by 4 bases and 1 base, with 11 bases remaining between them. The CDR3 loop spans 13 amino acids. Germline CDR1 is SQVTM and CDR2 is ANQGSEA. The CDR3 nucleotides read TGCAGCGTTGCCGGACACCTTTCCTACGAGCAGTACTTC. Its protein is CSVAGHLSYEQYF.

The chain couples TRBV19 to TRBJ2-2; 12 bases are shared with TRBD1. This CDR3 is 21 amino acids long. Germline CDR1 is LNHDA and CDR2 is SQIVND (reference sequence). With 1 base clipped from V and 6 bases from J, the junction kept 18 bases outside the gene matches. The CDR3 loop reads CASSIGGQGALASTTAGELFF. As DNA, the CDR3 is TGTGCCAGTAGTATAGGGGGACAGGGGGCCCTTGCCAGCACTACCGCCGGGGAGCTGTTTTTT.

The sample holds a few counts of this clone. The CDR3 loop is CASTSDSENIQYF. CDR3 coding DNA: TGTGCCAGCACAAGCGACAGCGAAAACATTCAGTACTTC. This rearrangement joins TRBV2 to TRBJ2-4; tentatively, D is TRBD1 (5 bases). CDR3 length: 13 residues. The ends were cut back, 7 bases at V and 5 bases at J, with 12 bases in the middle. Germline lookup yields CDR1 SNHLY and CDR2 FYNNEI. Combining the CDR3 with reference TRBV2 and TRBJ2-4 gives the whole variable domain EPEVTQTPSHQVTQMGQEVILRCVPISNHLYFYWYRQILGQKVEFLVSFYNNEISEKSEIFDDQFSVERPDGSNFTLKIRSTKLEDSAMYFCASTSDSENIQYFGAGTRLSVL.

This clone has just a few counts. The rearrangement joins TRBV11-3 to TRBJ2-1, with D perhaps TRBD1 (5 bases). This CDR3 contains 13 residues. Trimming removed 8 bases at V and 8 bases at J, with 16 bases between. Germline V gene sequence: CDR1 SGHNT, CDR2 YENEEA. For the CDR3, the DNA is TGTGCCAGCGCCAAAGAGGCCAGGGATGAGCAGTTCTTC. Amino acids: CASAKEARDEQFF.

The rearrangement links TRBV9 to TRBJ1-2, with D unresolved. CDR3 length equals 13 residues. V lost 0 bases to trimming and J lost 2 bases, with 5 bases between them. Germline V gene data show CDR1 as SGDLS and CDR2 as YYNGEE. CDR3 DNA: TGTGCCAGCAGCGTAGTTCTGAACTATGGCTACACCTTC. Amino acid sequence: CASSVVLNYGYTF.

The chain recombines TRBV28 with TRBJ2-1; 11 positions agree with TRBD2. With V trimmed by 2 bases and J by 11 bases, 17 bases remained unmatched. The CDR3 extends over 18 amino acids. Germline CDR1 MDHEN, CDR2 SYDVKM. The CDR3 DNA sequence: TGTGCCAGCAGTTTAAGTCTAGTACCCGAGCTAGCGGGGGGTCAGCAGTTCTTC. Encoded protein: CASSLSLVPELAGGQQFF.

This clone was detected many times. The rearrangement joins TRBV15 to TRBJ2-3, with 8 nucleotides matching TRBD2. CDR1 and CDR2 from the germline V gene are LNHNV and YYDKDF (reference sequence). The J segment lost 0 bases and the V segment lost 1 base, leaving 0 bases of the junction unmatched. CDR3 size: 15 residues. The CDR3 region is CATSRAGGSTDTQYF. The CDR3, as DNA: TGTGCCACCAGCAGAGCGGGGGGGAGCACAGATACGCAGTATTTT.

This clone was seen ten or more times. The chain couples TRBV4-3 to TRBJ2-1, with TRBD2 identical over 8 bases. The ends lost 0 bases at V and 5 bases at J; junction bases unmatched: 6. CDR3 length: 16 residues. CDR1 is LGHNA, CDR2 YSLEER, per germline. Here the CDR3 DNA reads TGCGCCAGCAGCCAAGATATCGGGGGGGGTCACAATGAGCAGTTCTTC. Encoded protein: CASSQDIGGGHNEQFF.

The J gene is TRBJ2-5, the V gene TRBV7-2; 13 nucleotides line up with TRBD2. This CDR3 is 16 amino acids long. In germline, CDR1 is SGHTA, CDR2 FQGNSA. The trim removed 5 bases at V and 4 bases at J, leaving 7 bases unmatched. CDR3 residues: CASSATSGGASETQYF. The CDR3 DNA follows: TGTGCCAGCAGCGCAACTAGCGGGGGGGCTTCAGAGACCCAGTACTTC.

The chain employs TRBV5-1 and TRBJ2-7, with D possibly being TRBD2 (7 bases). The CDR3 consists of 15 residues. CDR1 and CDR2 from the germline V gene are SGHRS and YFSETQ. The V and J ends lost 4 bases and 5 bases respectively, with 19 bases between them. CDR3 DNA sequence: TGCGCCAGCAGCGCCACTACCGGGGGGCGTAACGAGCAGTACTTC. Its protein is CASSATTGGRNEQYF.

The chain uses TRBV27 and TRBJ2-1; the match to TRBD2 covers 8 bases. The CDR3 is 17 residues long. With V trimmed by 8 bases and J by 12 bases, 24 bases remained unmatched. The germline CDR1 and CDR2 sequences are MNHEY and SMNVEV (reference sequence). CDR3 coding DNA: TGTGCCAGCGCCCTTACCTTTGGAGCGGGGGAACCAATGGGGCAGTTCTTC. It is translated as CASALTFGAGEPMGQFF.

The chain employs TRBV7-2 and TRBJ2-5; 8 bases match TRBD2. V shed 1 base, J shed 4 bases, and the junction held 5 bases outside the gene matches. Looked up from germline, CDR1 is SGHTA and CDR2 is FQGNSA. This CDR3 is 15 amino acids long. The CDR3 region has the DNA TGTGCCAGCAGCTTAGGCCCGGGACTAGGAGAGACCCAGTACTTC. It translates to CASSLGPGLGETQYF.

This clone appeared a single time. The chain couples TRBV11-2 to TRBJ1-1, with D uncertain. Germline CDR1 and CDR2: SGHAT and FQNNGV. This CDR3 has 12 amino acids. The V and J ends lost 2 bases and 6 bases respectively, with 7 bases between them. The DNA of the CDR3 is TGTGCCAGCAGCTTAACGGTCTCTGAAGCTTTCTTT. Amino acids: CASSLTVSEAFF.

The chain has TRBV28 and TRBJ2-1; 9 bases map to TRBD2. CDR1 and CDR2 from the germline V gene are MDHEN and SYDVKM. Losses at the gene ends were 6 bases for V and 5 bases for J; bases not matched to a gene: 8. The CDR3 spans 15 residues. CDR3 bases: TGTGCCAGCAGACCGGGCGGGGGGGGAAACAATGAGCAGTTCTTC. It encodes CASRPGGGGNNEQFF.

This clone has a handful of counts. The chain has TRBV7-9 and TRBJ2-5; D is possibly TRBD2 (6 bases). The DNA end lines up better with TRBJ2-7; the J call may be wrong. Germline V gene data show CDR1 as SEHNR and CDR2 as FQNEAQ (reference sequence). The CDR3 has 17 residues. CDR3 sequence: CASSPLLGGPFDDEQYF. CDR3 in DNA: TGTGCCAGCAGCCCCTTGTTGGGGGGTCCCTTCGATGACGAGCAGTACTTC.

This sequence joins TRBV19 and TRBJ1-6, with 9 bases fitting TRBD1. The V and J ends lost 4 bases and 8 bases, in that order; junction bases with no gene match: 6. The CDR3 has 15 residues. Germline CDR1 and CDR2: LNHDA and SQIVND (reference sequence). The CDR3 spells CASSSRGQGYSPLHF. DNA of the CDR3: TGTGCCAGTAGTAGCCGTGGACAGGGGTATTCACCCCTCCACTTT. Full variable domain (remainder filled in from reference TRBV19 and TRBJ1-6): DGGITQSPKYLFRKEGQNVTLSCEQNLNHDAMYWYRQDPGQGLRLIYYSQIVNDFQKGDIAEGYSVSREKKESFPLTVTSAQKNPTAFYLCASSSRGQGYSPLHFGNGTRLTVT.

This chain links TRBV4-2 with TRBJ1-2, with D maybe TRBD1 (5 bases). The CDR3 extends over 14 amino acids. V lost 2 bases, J lost 8 bases, and 15 bases lay in between. Germline V gives CDR1 LGHNA, CDR2 YNFKEQ. Here the CDR3 DNA reads TGTGCCAGCAGCCAACACGGGGGTAAGGGCGGCTACACCTTC. Residues: CASSQHGGKGGYTF.

The genes are TRBV18 and TRBJ2-2, with a possible D match to TRBD2 (6 bases). Per germline, CDR1 KGHSH and CDR2 LQKENI. The CDR3 sequence is 15 residues long. Trimming shortened V by 2 bases and J by 4 bases, and 11 bases separated the two germline ends. The DNA for the CDR3 is TGTGCCAGCTCACCAGGGGGGTTTCGCACCGGGGAGCTGTTTTTT. The encoded protein is CASSPGGFRTGELFF.

In its sample, this clone was seen a few times. This chain joins TRBV7-2 and TRBJ2-1; TRBD2 matches 11 bases. The germline V gene encodes CDR1 SGHTA and CDR2 FQGNSA. V lost 5 bases and J lost 5; bases outside the gene matches: 8. This CDR3 region has 16 residues. The CDR3: CASSRSGGAVDNEQFF. In DNA form, the CDR3 reads TGTGCCAGCAGCCGTAGCGGGGGGGCTGTCGACAATGAGCAGTTCTTC.

This clone has just one count. This chain uses TRBV10-3 with TRBJ2-5; D is perhaps TRBD1 (6 bases). CDR3 length: 12 amino acids. Deletions cut 4 bases from V and 4 bases from J, with 7 bases between. CDR1 and CDR2 (germline): ENHRY, SYGVKD. CDR3 amino acids: CAISGGGETQYF. The CDR3 DNA sequence: TGTGCCATCAGTGGAGGGGGAGAGACCCAGTACTTC.

V is TRBV2 and J is TRBJ1-1; weak D call: TRBD1 (5 bases). There are 12 residues in the CDR3. Trimming cost V 7 bases and J 10 bases, with 16 bases left between them. Germline assignment: CDR1 SNHLY and CDR2 FYNNEI. In DNA form, the CDR3 reads TGTGCCAGCACGCGGGACCCGGCGGGAGCTTTCTTT. Protein: CASTRDPAGAFF.

The CDR3 protein is CASSPQGRRAYMNTEAFF. CDR3 in DNA: TGTGCCAGCAGCCCTCAAGGGAGGAGGGCATATATGAACACTGAAGCTTTCTTT. The chain is built from TRBV21-1 and TRBJ1-1. TRBV21-1 is classified as a pseudogene. The CDR3 consists of 18 residues.